Listed below are T cell receptor beta chains from one sample, sequenced in a study of graft-versus-host responses after intestinal transplantation. Clones were sequenced by immunoSEQ multiplex PCR, and TCRdb holds only the in-frame ones, with some missing. Of over 85,000 clones in the sample, around 95% were seen once. No antigens are known for them. The sequencing here drew on unstimulated CD8+ T cells sorted from spleen or lymph node cells, taken before intestinal transplant. These receptors were taken from a human donor who received an intestinal transplant. Each CDR3 is given with its conserved first and last residue. D genes are given only for firm matches. A row's size may be missing; if present it is once, few, many or a size class.

clone size: NA; V gene: TRBV7-3; D gene: NA; J gene: TRBJ2-1; CDR3 protein: CASSLGRGDNEQFF; CDR3 DNA: TGTGCCAGCAGCTTAGGGAGGGGGGACAATGAGCAGTTCTTC
clone size: few; V gene: TRBV7-9; D gene: NA; J gene: TRBJ1-2; CDR3 protein: CASSLDNNYGYTF; CDR3 DNA: TGTGCCAGCAGCTTGGACAATAACTATGGCTACACCTTC
clone size: once; V gene: TRBV28; D gene: NA; J gene: TRBJ2-4; CDR3 protein: CASSLGRGRDKNIQYF; CDR3 DNA: TGTGCCAGCAGTTTAGGTAGGGGAAGGGACAAAAACATTCAGTACTTC
clone size: NA; V gene: TRBV13; D gene: NA; J gene: TRBJ2-3; CDR3 protein: CASSLGRGSTDTQYF; CDR3 DNA: TGTGCCAGCAGCTTAGGTAGGGGGAGCACAGATACGCAGTATTTT
clone size: NA; V gene: TRBV15; D gene: NA; J gene: TRBJ1-1; CDR3 protein: CATRPSHPAIRGTEAFF; CDR3 DNA: TGTGCCACCAGGCCCTCACATCCGGCCATTCGCGGCACTGAAGCTTTCTTT
clone size: NA; V gene: TRBV9; D gene: NA; J gene: TRBJ2-6; CDR3 protein: CASSVVGVGANVLTF; CDR3 DNA: TGTGCCAGCAGCGTAGTGGGGGTTGGGGCCAACGTCCTGACTTTC
clone size: NA; V gene: TRBV5-6; D gene: NA; J gene: TRBJ2-1; CDR3 protein: CASSHSSNNEQFF; CDR3 DNA: TGTGCCAGCAGCCATTCTAGCAACAATGAGCAGTTCTTC
clone size: NA; V gene: TRBV21-1; D gene: NA; J gene: TRBJ1-2; CDR3 protein: CASSKGMDRGHNYGYTF; CDR3 DNA: TGTGCCAGCAGCAAAGGAATGGACAGGGGGCATAACTATGGCTACACCTTC
clone size: NA; V gene: TRBV28; D gene: NA; J gene: TRBJ2-7; CDR3 protein: CASSLMSRNYEQYF; CDR3 DNA: TGTGCCAGCAGTTTAATGAGCAGAAACTACGAGCAGTACTTC
clone size: NA; V gene: TRBV7-6; D gene: TRBD2; J gene: TRBJ2-7; CDR3 protein: CASSLSRGARDEQYF; CDR3 DNA: TGTGCCAGCAGCTTATCGCGGGGGGCCCGGGACGAGCAGTACTTC
clone size: NA; V gene: TRBV5-8; D gene: TRBD1; J gene: TRBJ2-7; CDR3 protein: CASSLLGTGGGEQYF; CDR3 DNA: TGTGCCAGCAGCTTGTTAGGGACAGGGGGGGGCGAGCAGTACTTC
clone size: NA; V gene: TRBV7-2; D gene: TRBD1; J gene: TRBJ1-4; CDR3 protein: CASSLISGTGNEKLFF; CDR3 DNA: TGTGCCAGCAGCTTAATTTCTGGGACAGGAAATGAAAAACTGTTTTTT
clone size: NA; V gene: TRBV5-1; D gene: TRBD2; J gene: TRBJ2-1; CDR3 protein: CASSLEVAGVNEQFF; CDR3 DNA: TGCGCCAGCAGCTTGGAGGTAGCGGGAGTGAATGAGCAGTTCTTC
clone size: NA; V gene: TRBV27; D gene: TRBD1; J gene: TRBJ1-1; CDR3 protein: CASSLAGGSAREAFF; CDR3 DNA: TGTGCCAGCAGTTTGGCAGGGGGTTCGGCTCGTGAAGCTTTCTTT
clone size: NA; V gene: TRBV4-1; D gene: TRBD2; J gene: TRBJ2-3; CDR3 protein: CASSLGLAGFTDTQYF; CDR3 DNA: TGCGCCAGCAGCCTGGGACTAGCGGGGTTCACAGATACGCAGTATTTT
clone size: NA; V gene: TRBV6-1; D gene: NA; J gene: TRBJ2-7; CDR3 protein: CASSWAGSYEQYF; CDR3 DNA: TGTGCCAGCAGTTGGGCGGGGAGCTACGAGCAGTACTTC
clone size: NA; V gene: TRBV29-1; D gene: NA; J gene: TRBJ2-2; CDR3 protein: CSGDLSNTGELFF; CDR3 DNA: TGCAGCGGTGATCTATCGAACACCGGGGAGCTGTTTTTT
clone size: NA; V gene: TRBV9; D gene: NA; J gene: TRBJ2-7; CDR3 protein: CASSDQGAPYEQYF; CDR3 DNA: TGTGCCAGCAGCGACCAAGGGGCTCCCTACGAGCAGTACTTC
clone size: NA; V gene: TRBV7-3; D gene: TRBD2; J gene: TRBJ2-3; CDR3 protein: CASSLGTSGSTDTQYF; CDR3 DNA: TGTGCCAGCAGCTTGGGGACTAGCGGGAGCACAGATACGCAGTATTTT
clone size: NA; V gene: TRBV11-2; D gene: NA; J gene: TRBJ2-1; CDR3 protein: CAMSLRGNNEQFF; CDR3 DNA: TGTGCCATGAGTTTGAGGGGTAACAATGAGCAGTTCTTC
clone size: once; V gene: TRBV13; D gene: TRBD2; J gene: TRBJ2-5; CDR3 protein: CASSSRTSGRGRETQYF; CDR3 DNA: TGTGCCAGCAGCTCCCGGACTAGCGGGAGGGGTAGGGAGACCCAGTACTTC
clone size: NA; V gene: TRBV14; D gene: NA; J gene: TRBJ2-7; CDR3 protein: CASSQGSGFKQYF; CDR3 DNA: TGTGCCAGCAGCCAAGGTTCCGGGTTCAAGCAGTACTTC
clone size: NA; V gene: TRBV2; D gene: NA; J gene: TRBJ2-3; CDR3 protein: CASSEAGGTDTQYF; CDR3 DNA: TGTGCCAGCAGTGAAGCGGGGGGTACAGATACGCAGTATTTT
clone size: NA; V gene: TRBV27; D gene: NA; J gene: TRBJ2-5; CDR3 protein: CASSLVRGGETQYF; CDR3 DNA: TGTGCCAGCAGTTTAGTACGGGGAGGAGAGACCCAGTACTTC
clone size: NA; V gene: TRBV14; D gene: NA; J gene: TRBJ1-2; CDR3 protein: CASSQGLFYGYTF; CDR3 DNA: TGTGCCAGCAGCCAAGGGCTTTTCTATGGCTACACCTTC
clone size: NA; V gene: TRBV4-2; D gene: NA; J gene: TRBJ2-7; CDR3 protein: CASSQGLIYEQYF; CDR3 DNA: TGTGCCAGCAGCCAAGGACTTATTTACGAGCAGTACTTC
clone size: NA; V gene: TRBV19; D gene: NA; J gene: TRBJ2-1; CDR3 protein: CASSMEPYNEQFF; CDR3 DNA: TGTGCCAGTAGTATGGAACCCTACAATGAGCAGTTCTTC
clone size: NA; V gene: TRBV10-3; D gene: NA; J gene: TRBJ1-5; CDR3 protein: CAISDGPQPQHF; CDR3 DNA: TGTGCCATCAGTGATGGGCCTCAGCCCCAGCATTTT
clone size: NA; V gene: TRBV30; D gene: TRBD1; J gene: TRBJ2-7; CDR3 protein: CAWTGTGGGRRSYEQYF; CDR3 DNA: TGTGCCTGGACCGGGACAGGGGGCGGTCGACGCTCCTACGAGCAGTACTTC
clone size: NA; V gene: TRBV4-1; D gene: TRBD1; J gene: TRBJ2-3; CDR3 protein: CASSQAGQKTDTQYF; CDR3 DNA: TGCGCCAGCAGCCAAGCGGGACAGAAGACAGATACGCAGTATTTT
clone size: NA; V gene: TRBV6-7; D gene: NA; J gene: TRBJ1-2; CDR3 protein: CASSYSDAKSYGYTF; CDR3 DNA: TGTGCCAGCAGTTACTCGGACGCCAAGAGCTATGGCTACACCTTC
clone size: NA; V gene: TRBV27; D gene: NA; J gene: TRBJ1-3; CDR3 protein: CASSPSGGPSPIYF; CDR3 DNA: TGTGCCAGCAGCCCCAGCGGGGGCCCCTCGCCCATATATTTT
clone size: few; V gene: TRBV19; D gene: TRBD1; J gene: TRBJ1-3; CDR3 protein: CASSSSGQIGNTIYF; CDR3 DNA: TGTGCCAGTAGTTCGTCGGGACAGATTGGAAACACCATATATTTT
clone size: few; V gene: TRBV4-1; D gene: NA; J gene: TRBJ2-1; CDR3 protein: CASSQKDTSYNEQFF; CDR3 DNA: TGCGCCAGCAGCCAAAAGGACACCTCCTACAATGAGCAGTTCTTC
clone size: NA; V gene: TRBV15; D gene: TRBD1; J gene: TRBJ1-4; CDR3 protein: CATSVLDRSDEKLFF; CDR3 DNA: TGTGCCACCAGCGTTTTGGACAGGTCTGATGAAAAACTGTTTTTT
clone size: NA; V gene: TRBV30; D gene: NA; J gene: TRBJ2-7; CDR3 protein: CAWSVWTANIYEQYF; CDR3 DNA: TGTGCCTGGAGTGTGTGGACAGCGAACATCTACGAGCAGTACTTC
clone size: NA; V gene: TRBV11-2; D gene: NA; J gene: TRBJ2-5; CDR3 protein: CASSTGRAASAEETQYF; CDR3 DNA: TGTGCCAGCAGCACAGGTCGGGCAGCTAGCGCCGAAGAGACCCAGTACTTC
clone size: once; V gene: TRBV7-6; D gene: NA; J gene: TRBJ2-1; CDR3 protein: CASSLEGGAYNEQFF; CDR3 DNA: TGTGCCAGCAGCTTAGAAGGTGGGGCATACAATGAGCAGTTCTTC
clone size: NA; V gene: TRBV29-1; D gene: TRBD1; J gene: TRBJ1-2; CDR3 protein: CSIRDSLNGYTF; CDR3 DNA: TGCAGCATTAGGGACAGCTTAAATGGCTACACCTTC
clone size: NA; V gene: TRBV30; D gene: TRBD1; J gene: TRBJ2-2; CDR3 protein: CAWTGGTGELFF; CDR3 DNA: TGTGCCTGGACAGGGGGCACCGGGGAGCTGTTTTTT
clone size: once; V gene: TRBV19; D gene: NA; J gene: TRBJ2-7; CDR3 protein: CASSMSSGLLEQYF; CDR3 DNA: TGTGCCAGTAGTATGTCGTCGGGGTTGCTCGAGCAGTACTTC
clone size: NA; V gene: TRBV5-4; D gene: NA; J gene: TRBJ2-5; CDR3 protein: CASSLELTGLQYF; CDR3 DNA: TGTGCCAGCAGCCTGGAATTAACGGGCCTCCAGTACTTC
clone size: NA; V gene: TRBV6-5; D gene: NA; J gene: TRBJ1-3; CDR3 protein: CASSYSSTVSGNTIYF; CDR3 DNA: TGTGCCAGCAGTTACTCGTCGACAGTTTCTGGAAACACCATATATTTT
clone size: NA; V gene: TRBV6-5; D gene: NA; J gene: TRBJ1-1; CDR3 protein: CASSPQGGGTEAFF; CDR3 DNA: TGTGCCAGCAGCCCACAGGGCGGGGGCACTGAAGCTTTCTTT
clone size: NA; V gene: TRBV5-3; D gene: TRBD1; J gene: TRBJ1-5; CDR3 protein: CARSLKRDRGREQPQHF; CDR3 DNA: TGTGCCAGAAGCTTGAAGAGGGACAGGGGACGGGAGCAGCCCCAGCATTTT
clone size: few; V gene: TRBV6-5; D gene: NA; J gene: TRBJ2-1; CDR3 protein: CASSGSYNEQFF; CDR3 DNA: TGTGCCAGCAGTGGGTCCTACAATGAGCAGTTCTTC
clone size: NA; V gene: TRBV5-1; D gene: NA; J gene: TRBJ2-7; CDR3 protein: CASSYDYALYEQYF; CDR3 DNA: TGCGCCAGCAGCTATGACTACGCCCTCTACGAGCAGTACTTC
clone size: NA; V gene: TRBV11-2; D gene: NA; J gene: TRBJ2-5; CDR3 protein: CASSLGGRGEETQYF; CDR3 DNA: TGTGCCAGCAGTCTAGGGGGGAGGGGGGAGGAGACCCAGTACTTC
clone size: NA; V gene: TRBV5-4; D gene: NA; J gene: TRBJ2-7; CDR3 protein: CASSLYPRTYEQYF; CDR3 DNA: TGTGCCAGCAGCTTGTACCCTAGAACCTACGAGCAGTACTTC
clone size: NA; V gene: TRBV10-1; D gene: TRBD2; J gene: TRBJ2-1; CDR3 protein: CASSPGGGSSYNEQFF; CDR3 DNA: TGCGCCAGCAGTCCGGGAGGCGGGAGCTCCTACAATGAGCAGTTCTTC
clone size: once; V gene: TRBV5-1; D gene: NA; J gene: TRBJ1-4; CDR3 protein: CASSLGRGGFNEKLFF; CDR3 DNA: TGCGCCAGCAGCTTGGGACGAGGCGGTTTCAATGAAAAACTGTTTTTT
clone size: once; V gene: TRBV10-3; D gene: NA; J gene: TRBJ2-1; CDR3 protein: CAISESSPSSYNEQFF; CDR3 DNA: TGTGCCATCAGTGAGTCGTCCCCTAGCTCCTACAATGAGCAGTTCTTC
clone size: NA; V gene: TRBV7-9; D gene: NA; J gene: TRBJ2-7; CDR3 protein: CASSFGPASYEQYF; CDR3 DNA: TGTGCCAGCAGCTTTGGTCCAGCCAGCTACGAGCAGTACTTC
clone size: NA; V gene: TRBV7-6; D gene: TRBD2; J gene: TRBJ2-7; CDR3 protein: CASSNPEAGEEDEQYF; CDR3 DNA: TGTGCCAGCAGCAACCCAGAGGCGGGAGAGGAAGACGAGCAGTACTTC
clone size: NA; V gene: TRBV5-1; D gene: NA; J gene: TRBJ1-2; CDR3 protein: CASSLEQGRHGYTF; CDR3 DNA: TGCGCCAGCAGCTTGGAACAGGGAAGGCATGGCTACACCTTC
clone size: NA; V gene: TRBV7-9; D gene: TRBD1; J gene: TRBJ1-2; CDR3 protein: CASSFVGQGHGYTF; CDR3 DNA: TGTGCCAGCAGCTTCGTGGGACAGGGACATGGCTACACCTTC